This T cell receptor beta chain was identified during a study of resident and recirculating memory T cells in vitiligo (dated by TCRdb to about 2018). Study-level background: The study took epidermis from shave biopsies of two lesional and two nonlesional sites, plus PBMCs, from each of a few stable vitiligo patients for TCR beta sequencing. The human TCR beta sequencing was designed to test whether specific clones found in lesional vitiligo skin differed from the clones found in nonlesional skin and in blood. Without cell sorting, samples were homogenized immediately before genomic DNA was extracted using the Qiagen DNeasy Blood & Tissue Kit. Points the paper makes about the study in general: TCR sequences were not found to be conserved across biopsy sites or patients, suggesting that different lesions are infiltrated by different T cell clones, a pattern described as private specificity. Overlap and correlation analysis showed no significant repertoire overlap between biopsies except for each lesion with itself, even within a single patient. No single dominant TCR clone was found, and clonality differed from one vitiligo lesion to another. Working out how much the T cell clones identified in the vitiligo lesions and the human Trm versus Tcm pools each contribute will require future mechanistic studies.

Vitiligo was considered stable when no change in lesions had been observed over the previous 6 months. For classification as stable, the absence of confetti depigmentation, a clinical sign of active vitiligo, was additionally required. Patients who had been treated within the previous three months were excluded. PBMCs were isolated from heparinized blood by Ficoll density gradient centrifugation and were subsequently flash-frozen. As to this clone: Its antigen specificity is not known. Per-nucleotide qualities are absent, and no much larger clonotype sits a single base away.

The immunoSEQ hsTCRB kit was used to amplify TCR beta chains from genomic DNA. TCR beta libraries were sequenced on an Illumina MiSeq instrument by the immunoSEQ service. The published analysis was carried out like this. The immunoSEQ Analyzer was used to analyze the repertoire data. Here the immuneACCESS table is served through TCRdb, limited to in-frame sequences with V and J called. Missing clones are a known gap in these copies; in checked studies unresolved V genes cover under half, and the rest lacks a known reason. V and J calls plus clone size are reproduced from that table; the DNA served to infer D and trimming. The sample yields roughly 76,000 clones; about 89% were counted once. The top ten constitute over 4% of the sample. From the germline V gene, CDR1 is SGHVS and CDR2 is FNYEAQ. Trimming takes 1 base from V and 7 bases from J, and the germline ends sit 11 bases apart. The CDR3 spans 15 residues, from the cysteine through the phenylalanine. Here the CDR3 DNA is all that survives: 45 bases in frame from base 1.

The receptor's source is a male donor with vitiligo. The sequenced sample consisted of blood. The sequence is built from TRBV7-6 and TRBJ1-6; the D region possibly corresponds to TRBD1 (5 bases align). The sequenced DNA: TGTGCCAGCAGCTTAGAGGCAGGGTACAATTCACCCCTCCACTTT. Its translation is CASSLEAGYNSPLHF.